Given below is one T cell receptor beta chain in context. Its specificity is not known. Unique molecular identifiers were used to barcode this TCRbeta library. In TCRdb, the PCR reads were re-called with MiXCR into one record per CDR3 protein. The sample shows fewer than 1 million distinct CDR3 sequences, around 15% of them seen only once. The data derive from a study of T-cell reconstitution after alpha-beta-depleted transplantation in children. Findings of the study overall: Some patients' high day-60 TCRbeta diversity was attributed to recipient cells surviving conditioning. Alpha-beta T cells present about two months after transplant were reported to originate from several hundred expanded graft clones. Once a year had passed after transplant, T-cell counts and diversity came mostly from newly produced T cells.

The sequencing used PBMCs, mostly from graft donor cells, collected 360 days after TCRalphabeta/CD19-depleted stem cell transplant. This sequence was found in a male patient aged 10 to 17 who had a stem cell transplant for acute lymphoblastic leukemia, so the T cells may come from the graft donor.

The CDR3 coding sequence is TGTGCCAGCAGTCCGGGACAGGGATTTGGCTACACCTTC. This encodes CASSPGQGFGYTF. This chain connects TRBV11-3 to TRBJ1-2; TRBD1 matches 9 bases. CDR3 length equals 13 residues. CDR1 is SGHNT, CDR2 YENEEA, per germline. J lost 7 bases, V lost 6 bases, and 6 bases had no gene match.